These T cell receptor beta chains were read from a single sample in a study of T cell clones after liver transplantation. Produced via immunoSEQ multiplex PCR; TCRdb's table is partial and in-frame only. The data hold 15,000 to 20,000 clones, with around 82% observed a single time. The source was CD8+ T cells from blood, collected roughly 50 months after liver transplant. The receptors were gathered from a human patient who received a liver transplant. Certain T cells may be donor cells from the graft. Both conserved end residues are part of each CDR3. The D gene is left open where the match is weak. The listing skips clone size in some rows; elsewhere it reads once, few, many or a size class.

size	V	D	J	CDR3	DNA
-	TRBV5-1	-	TRBJ2-2	CASTSANTGELFF	TGCGCCAGCACTAGCGCGAACACCGGGGAGCTGTTTTTT
-	TRBV9	-	TRBJ2-7	CASSGQERYEQYF	TGTGCCAGCAGCGGACAGGAAAGGTACGAGCAGTACTTC
-	TRBV9	-	TRBJ2-5	CASSVSWGWAETQYF	TGTGCCAGCAGCGTAAGCTGGGGGTGGGCGGAGACCCAGTACTTC
few	TRBV7-9	TRBD2	TRBJ2-2	CASSEASGRTGELFF	TGTGCCAGCAGTGAGGCTAGCGGGAGGACCGGGGAGCTGTTTTTT
-	TRBV19	-	TRBJ2-3	CASSIGDGRNEQYF	TGTGCCAGTAGTATAGGGGACGGCAGAAATGAGCAGTATTTT
-	TRBV5-4	-	TRBJ2-7	CASSSPPLATNEQYF	TGTGCCAGCAGCTCGCCGCCGCTAGCTACCAACGAGCAGTACTTC
-	TRBV4-3	TRBD2	TRBJ2-1	CASSQDKGLAAYNEQFF	TGCGCCAGCAGCCAAGATAAAGGACTAGCGGCTTACAATGAGCAGTTCTTC
-	TRBV18	TRBD1	TRBJ1-4	CASSPTARTGKNEKLFF	TGTGCCAGCTCACCAACTGCCCGGACAGGGAAGAATGAAAAACTGTTTTTT
few	TRBV5-1	TRBD2	TRBJ2-5	CASSFNQRAGGLQETQYF	TGCGCCAGCAGCTTCAATCAAAGAGCGGGAGGGCTACAAGAGACCCAGTACTTC
-	TRBV11-1	TRBD2	TRBJ2-5	CASSPSPWGTIPQETQYF	TGTGCCAGCAGCCCCTCCCCGTGGGGGACTATACCCCAAGAGACCCAGTACTTC
-	TRBV5-1	-	TRBJ2-7	CASSLDPELHEQYF	TGCGCCAGCAGCTTGGACCCGGAGCTCCACGAGCAGTACTTC
-	TRBV5-5	-	TRBJ2-7	CASSLVQGYEQYF	TGTGCCAGCAGTTTGGTACAGGGCTACGAGCAGTACTTC
-	TRBV4-3	TRBD2	TRBJ2-3	CASSQDRSGASTDTQYF	TGCGCCAGCAGCCAAGATCGCAGCGGGGCCAGCACAGATACGCAGTATTTT
-	TRBV4-1	-	TRBJ2-1	CASSQDVSGANEQFF	TGCGCCAGCAGCCAAGATGTTTCCGGGGCCAATGAGCAGTTCTTC
-	TRBV9	-	TRBJ2-7	CASSVGSSEQYF	TGTGCCAGCAGCGTAGGATCTTCCGAGCAGTACTTC
-	TRBV27	TRBD2	TRBJ2-1	CASSLNPPGTSGLEQFF	TGTGCCAGCAGTTTGAATCCGCCCGGGACTAGCGGCCTTGAGCAGTTCTTC
-	TRBV10-2	TRBD1	TRBJ1-6	CASTRTGLGNSPLHF	TGCGCCAGCACTAGGACAGGGCTGGGGAATTCACCCCTCCACTTT
few	TRBV7-6	-	TRBJ1-6	CASSLVISGDSPLHF	TGTGCCAGCAGCTTAGTAATCTCAGGGGATTCACCCCTCCACTTT
-	TRBV6-6	-	TRBJ2-1	CASSYSSPGNEQFF	TGTGCCAGCAGTTACTCTTCTCCAGGCAATGAGCAGTTCTTC
large	TRBV4-3	TRBD1	TRBJ1-5	CASSQDVGQFQPQHF	TGCGCCAGCAGCCAGGACGTGGGACAGTTTCAGCCCCAGCATTTT
-	TRBV4-3	-	TRBJ2-7	CASSQDSDFGYEQYF	TGCGCCAGCAGCCAAGACTCAGATTTCGGGTACGAGCAGTACTTC
once	TRBV11-2	-	TRBJ2-7	CASSLGHSYEQYF	TGTGCCAGCAGCCTAGGGCACTCCTACGAGCAGTACTTC
-	TRBV7-6	-	TRBJ1-4	CASSAQGSRNEKLFF	TGTGCCAGCAGCGCCCAAGGGTCCCGTAATGAAAAACTGTTTTTT
-	TRBV5-3	-	TRBJ1-5	CARSLEQGRPLSNQPQHF	TGTGCCAGAAGCTTGGAACAAGGGCGACCCCTTAGCAATCAGCCCCAGCATTTT
-	TRBV9	-	TRBJ2-7	CASSVSGSYEQYF	TGTGCCAGCAGCGTATCAGGGTCCTACGAGCAGTACTTC
-	TRBV11-2	-	TRBJ2-7	CASSSERWDSEQYF	TGTGCCAGCAGCTCGGAACGTTGGGATTCCGAGCAGTACTTC
few	TRBV6-5	TRBD1	TRBJ2-7	CASSSSLDRGPYEQYF	TGTGCCAGCAGTTCCTCTCTGGACAGGGGGCCCTACGAGCAGTACTTC
-	TRBV9	TRBD2	TRBJ2-4	CATPLIRGRRGAKNIQYF	TGTGCCACCCCCCTCATTCGCGGGAGGAGAGGAGCCAAAAACATTCAGTACTTC
-	TRBV13	-	TRBJ1-5	CASSQNRNQPQHF	TGTGCCAGCAGCCAGAACCGTAATCAGCCCCAGCATTTT
-	TRBV4-3	-	TRBJ2-7	CASSQGREQYF	TGCGCCAGCAGCCAAGGAAGAGAGCAGTACTTC
-	TRBV7-6	TRBD2	TRBJ2-3	CASSLGVSGGRADTQYF	TGTGCCAGCAGCTTAGGAGTCAGCGGGGGCAGGGCAGATACGCAGTATTTT
-	TRBV7-9	TRBD2	TRBJ2-7	CASSLGGLAGANDEQYF	TGTGCCAGCAGCTTAGGAGGTCTAGCGGGAGCCAACGACGAGCAGTACTTC
-	TRBV4-3	TRBD2	TRBJ2-5	CASSQGLAGKETQYF	TGCGCCAGCAGCCAAGGACTAGCGGGGAAAGAGACCCAGTACTTC
once	TRBV15	-	TRBJ2-1	CATSRELADEQFF	TGTGCCACCAGCAGAGAGCTAGCCGATGAGCAGTTCTTC
-	TRBV19	TRBD2	TRBJ2-3	CASSELAGGPGSDTQYF	TGTGCCAGTAGTGAACTAGCGGGGGGGCCTGGGTCAGATACGCAGTATTTT
-	TRBV28	-	TRBJ1-2	CASSLHGSSYGYTF	TGTGCCAGCAGTTTACATGGCTCTTCCTATGGCTACACCTTC
-	TRBV6-5	TRBD2	TRBJ2-5	CASSYGSGGAQYF	TGTGCCAGCAGTTACGGTAGCGGGGGGGCCCAGTACTTC
few	TRBV11-2	-	TRBJ1-2	CASSSFGGLGYGYTF	TGTGCCAGCAGCTCGTTTGGGGGGCTCGGCTATGGCTACACCTTC
-	TRBV6-4	-	TRBJ2-2	CASSYRGTGELFF	TGTGCCAGCAGTTATCGGGGCACCGGGGAGCTGTTTTTT
-	TRBV4-3	-	TRBJ1-2	CASSQVSDGEGYTF	TGCGCCAGCAGCCAAGTGAGCGACGGCGAAGGCTACACCTTC
-	TRBV7-3	TRBD1	TRBJ1-2	CASSLDRDQTYGYTF	TGTGCCAGCAGCCTAGACAGGGATCAAACCTATGGCTACACCTTC
-	TRBV9	TRBD1	TRBJ1-2	CASSEGGTAGYTF	TGTGCCAGCAGCGAGGGTGGGACAGCCGGCTACACCTTC
-	TRBV7-9	-	TRBJ2-1	CASSLPDGRSRSGEQFF	TGTGCCAGCAGCTTACCGGATGGCAGGAGTAGGAGTGGTGAGCAGTTCTTC
few	TRBV4-2	TRBD1	TRBJ1-6	CASSQAGQRNSPLHF	TGTGCCAGCAGCCAAGCGGGACAGCGAAATTCACCCCTCCACTTT
-	TRBV29-1	TRBD1	TRBJ1-5	CSVDEGAGQPQHF	TGCAGCGTTGATGAGGGGGCGGGACAGCCCCAGCATTTT
-	TRBV12-5	TRBD2	TRBJ2-1	CASAGGLNEQFF	TGTGCTAGTGCGGGGGGTTTGAATGAGCAGTTCTTC
medium-sized	TRBV28	-	TRBJ1-1	CASSFGRATEAFF	TGTGCCAGCAGTTTCGGCAGGGCCACTGAAGCTTTCTTT